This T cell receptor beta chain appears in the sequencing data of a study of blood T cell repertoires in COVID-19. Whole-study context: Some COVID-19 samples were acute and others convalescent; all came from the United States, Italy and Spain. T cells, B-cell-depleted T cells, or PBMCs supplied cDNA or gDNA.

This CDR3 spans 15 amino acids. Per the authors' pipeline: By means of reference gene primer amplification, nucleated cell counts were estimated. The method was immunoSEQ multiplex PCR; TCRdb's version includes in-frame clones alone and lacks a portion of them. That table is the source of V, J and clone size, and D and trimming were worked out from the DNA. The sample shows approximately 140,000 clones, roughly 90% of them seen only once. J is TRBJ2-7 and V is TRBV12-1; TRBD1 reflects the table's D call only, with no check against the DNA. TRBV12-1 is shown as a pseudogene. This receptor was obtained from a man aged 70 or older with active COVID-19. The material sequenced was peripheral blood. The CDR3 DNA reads TGTGCCAGCAGCCCCGACAGGGTCGGATTTTACGAGCAGTACTTC. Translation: CASSPDRVGFYEQYF.